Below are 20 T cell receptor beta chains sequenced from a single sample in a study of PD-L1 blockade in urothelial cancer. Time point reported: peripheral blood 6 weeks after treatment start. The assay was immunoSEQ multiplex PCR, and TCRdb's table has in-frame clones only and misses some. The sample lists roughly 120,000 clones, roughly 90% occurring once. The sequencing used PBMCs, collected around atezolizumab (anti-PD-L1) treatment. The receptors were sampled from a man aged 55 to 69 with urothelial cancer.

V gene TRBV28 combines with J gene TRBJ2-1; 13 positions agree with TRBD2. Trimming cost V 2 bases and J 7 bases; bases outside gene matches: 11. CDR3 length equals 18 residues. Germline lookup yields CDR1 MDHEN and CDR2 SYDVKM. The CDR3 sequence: CASSLGIGTSGAENEQFF. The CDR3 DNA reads TGTGCCAGCAGTTTAGGGATCGGGACTAGCGGGGCGGAGAATGAGCAGTTCTTC. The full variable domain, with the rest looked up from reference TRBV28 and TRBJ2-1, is DVKVTQSSRYLVKRTGEKVFLECVQDMDHENMFWYRQDPGLGLRLIYFSYDVKMKEKGDIPEGYSVSREKKERFSLILESASTNQTSMYLCASSLGIGTSGAENEQFFGPGTRLTVL.

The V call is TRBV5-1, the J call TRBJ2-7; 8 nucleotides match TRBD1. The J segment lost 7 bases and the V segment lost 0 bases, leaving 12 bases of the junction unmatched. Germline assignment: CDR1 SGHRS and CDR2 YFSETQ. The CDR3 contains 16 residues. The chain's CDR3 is CASSLGGGQGAREQYF. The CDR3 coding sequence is TGCGCCAGCAGCTTGGGAGGTGGGCAGGGGGCGCGTGAGCAGTACTTC.

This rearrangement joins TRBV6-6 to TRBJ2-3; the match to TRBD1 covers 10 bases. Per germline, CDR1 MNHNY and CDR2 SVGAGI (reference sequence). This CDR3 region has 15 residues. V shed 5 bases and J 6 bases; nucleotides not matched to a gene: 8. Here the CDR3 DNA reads TGTGCCAGCAGTGACGGGACAGGGGTTGTGGATACGCAGTATTTT. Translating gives CASSDGTGVVDTQYF.

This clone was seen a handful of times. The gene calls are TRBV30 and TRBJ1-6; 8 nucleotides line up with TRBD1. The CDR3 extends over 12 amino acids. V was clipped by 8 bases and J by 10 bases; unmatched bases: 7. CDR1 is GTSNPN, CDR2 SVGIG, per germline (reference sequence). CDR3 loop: CAGGQGPSPLHF. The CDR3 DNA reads TGTGCCGGCGGACAGGGTCCATCACCCCTCCACTTT.

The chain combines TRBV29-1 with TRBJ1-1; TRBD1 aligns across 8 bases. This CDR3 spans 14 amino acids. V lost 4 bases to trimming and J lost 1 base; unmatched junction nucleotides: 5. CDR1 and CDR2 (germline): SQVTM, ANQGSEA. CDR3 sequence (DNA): TGCAGCGTTGCCACGACAGGGGAGAACACTGAAGCTTTCTTT. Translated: CSVATTGENTEAFF.

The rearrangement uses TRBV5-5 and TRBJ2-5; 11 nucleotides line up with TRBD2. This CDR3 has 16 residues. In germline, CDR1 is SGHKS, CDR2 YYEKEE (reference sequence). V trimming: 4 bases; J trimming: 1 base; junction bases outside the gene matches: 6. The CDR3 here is CASSEGLAGFQETQYF. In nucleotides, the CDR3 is TGTGCCAGCAGCGAAGGACTAGCGGGCTTCCAAGAGACCCAGTACTTC.

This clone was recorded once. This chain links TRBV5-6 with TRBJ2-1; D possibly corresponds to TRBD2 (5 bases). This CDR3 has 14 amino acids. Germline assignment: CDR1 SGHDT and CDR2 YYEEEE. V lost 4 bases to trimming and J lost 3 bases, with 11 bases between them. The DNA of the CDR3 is TGTGCCAGCAGCCTAGGACTGAACTACAATGAGCAGTTCTTC. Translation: CASSLGLNYNEQFF.

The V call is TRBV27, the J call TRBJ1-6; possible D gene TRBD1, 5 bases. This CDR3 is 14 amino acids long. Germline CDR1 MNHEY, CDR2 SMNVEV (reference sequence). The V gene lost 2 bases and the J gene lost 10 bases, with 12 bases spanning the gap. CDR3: CASSLTGQRSPLHF. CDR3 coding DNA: TGTGCCAGCAGTTTAACAGGTCAAAGATCACCCCTCCACTTT.

CDR3 in DNA: TGCGCCAGCAGCCAAGGACAGGGGGCCGGGGAGACCCAGTACTTC. This translates into CASSQGQGAGETQYF. This sequence joins TRBV4-3 and TRBJ2-5; 10 nucleotides match TRBD1. This CDR3 comprises 15 residues. J was trimmed by 5 bases and V by 1 base; bases with no gene match: 4. Germline-derived CDR1 and CDR2 are LGHNA and YSLEER.

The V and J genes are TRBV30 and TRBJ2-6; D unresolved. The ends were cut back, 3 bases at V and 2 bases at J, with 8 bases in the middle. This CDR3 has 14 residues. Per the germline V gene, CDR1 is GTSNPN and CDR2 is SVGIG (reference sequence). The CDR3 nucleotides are TGTGCCTGGAGGGTCGGAGCTGGGGCCAACGTCCTGACTTTC. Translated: CAWRVGAGANVLTF.

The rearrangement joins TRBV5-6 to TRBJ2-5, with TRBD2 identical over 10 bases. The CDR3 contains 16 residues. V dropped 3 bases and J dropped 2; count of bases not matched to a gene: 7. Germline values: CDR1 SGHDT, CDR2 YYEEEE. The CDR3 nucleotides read TGTGCCAGCAGCTATCCCGGGACTAGCGTTCAAGAGACCCAGTACTTC. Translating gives CASSYPGTSVQETQYF.

The CDR3 DNA reads TGTGCCAGCAGCTTAGATGGCGGACTAACAGATACGCAGTATTTT. It codes for CASSLDGGLTDTQYF. This chain connects TRBV7-6 to TRBJ2-3, with TRBD2 as a possible D gene (6 bases). This CDR3 is built from 15 residues. The ends were cut back, 1 base at V and 3 bases at J, with 11 bases in the middle. Germline V gene lookup returns CDR1 SGHVS and CDR2 FNYEAQ.

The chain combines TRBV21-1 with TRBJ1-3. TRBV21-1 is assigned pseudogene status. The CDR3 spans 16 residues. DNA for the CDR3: TGTGCCAGCATCCTCACGACGGGAATGTCTGGAAACACCATATATTTT. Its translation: CASILTTGMSGNTIYF.

The CDR3 spells CASSIRDTEAFF. The CDR3 region has the DNA TGTGCCAGCAGCATCCGGGACACTGAAGCTTTCTTT. The chain combines TRBV5-6 with TRBJ1-1; D is unclear. Germline CDR1 SGHDT, CDR2 YYEEEE. Deletions cut 4 bases from V and 3 bases from J, with 7 bases between. This CDR3 region has 12 residues.

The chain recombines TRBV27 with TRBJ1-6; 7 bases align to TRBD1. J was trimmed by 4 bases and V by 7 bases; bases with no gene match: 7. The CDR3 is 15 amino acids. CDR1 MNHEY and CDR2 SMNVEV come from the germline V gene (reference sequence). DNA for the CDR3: TGTGCCAGCACCTCCGGGACAGATTATAATTCACCCCTCCACTTT. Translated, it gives CASTSGTDYNSPLHF.

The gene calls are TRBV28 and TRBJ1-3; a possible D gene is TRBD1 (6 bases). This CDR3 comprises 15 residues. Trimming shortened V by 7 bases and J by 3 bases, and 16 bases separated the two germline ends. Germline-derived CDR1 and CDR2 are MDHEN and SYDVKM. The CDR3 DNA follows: TGTGCCAGCAATCGCGGGGGCCAGGTTGGAAACACCATATATTTT. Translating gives CASNRGGQVGNTIYF.

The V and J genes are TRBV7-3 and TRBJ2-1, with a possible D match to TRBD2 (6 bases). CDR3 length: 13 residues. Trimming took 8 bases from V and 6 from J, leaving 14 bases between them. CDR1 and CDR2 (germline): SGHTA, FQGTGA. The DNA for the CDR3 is TGTGCCAGCGCCACCGGCGGGGTCAATGAGCAGTTCTTC. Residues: CASATGGVNEQFF.

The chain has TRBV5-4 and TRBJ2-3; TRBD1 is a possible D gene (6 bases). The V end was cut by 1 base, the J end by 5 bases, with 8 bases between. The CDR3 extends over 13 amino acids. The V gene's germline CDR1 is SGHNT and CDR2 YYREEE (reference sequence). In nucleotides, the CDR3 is TGTGCCAGCAGCTTGTCACAGGGAGATACGCAGTATTTT. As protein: CASSLSQGDTQYF. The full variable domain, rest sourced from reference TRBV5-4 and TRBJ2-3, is ETGVTQSPTHLIKTRGQQVTLRCSSQSGHNTVSWYQQALGQGPQFIFQYYREEENGRGNFPPRFSGLQFPNYSSELNVNALELDDSALYLCASSLSQGDTQYFGPGTRLTVL.

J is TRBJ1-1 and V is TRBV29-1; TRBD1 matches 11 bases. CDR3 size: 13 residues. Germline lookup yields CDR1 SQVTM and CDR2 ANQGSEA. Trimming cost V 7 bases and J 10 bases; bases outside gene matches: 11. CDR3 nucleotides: TGCAGCGCTGGGGATTGGACAGGGGGCCGAGCTTTCTTT. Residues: CSAGDWTGGRAFF.

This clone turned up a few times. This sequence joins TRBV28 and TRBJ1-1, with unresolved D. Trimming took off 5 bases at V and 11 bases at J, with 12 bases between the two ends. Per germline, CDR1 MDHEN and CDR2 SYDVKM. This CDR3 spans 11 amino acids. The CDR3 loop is CASSAGMAAFF. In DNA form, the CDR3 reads TGTGCCAGCAGTGCGGGTATGGCGGCTTTCTTT.